A selection of T cell receptor beta chains follows, all from one sample in a study of yellow fever vaccine responses in identical twins. A single record per CDR3 protein comes from TCRdb applying MiXCR to the RT-PCR reads. The table lists tens of thousands of distinct CDR3 sequences, roughly 80% of them singletons, with more than 4.5% in the top ten. Sequencing was performed on T cells from blood (PBMCs), unsorted or a sorted subset (not recorded which), taken before or after yellow fever vaccination (not recorded which). The receptors shown here come from a woman aged 18-29 years who received the yellow fever vaccine. Both conserved end residues are part of each CDR3. Fields, in order: D gene, J gene, clone size, CDR3 length, V gene, CDR3 protein, CDR3 DNA. A D gene is named only where the DNA matches it firmly. Some rows mark clone size as missing; the rest say once, few, many or name a class of expanded clone.

d_call: NA
j_call: TRBJ1-1
clone_size: once
cdr3_length: 12
v_call: TRBV7-9
cdr3_aa: CASSLGVTEAFF
cdr3_nt: TGTGCCAGCAGCTTAGGTGTCACTGAAGCTTTCTTT

d_call: NA
j_call: TRBJ1-2
clone_size: NA
cdr3_length: 15
v_call: TRBV10-3
cdr3_aa: CAISGILEGNYGYTF
cdr3_nt: TGTGCCATCAGTGGGATTTTGGAGGGCAACTATGGCTACACCTTC

d_call: NA
j_call: TRBJ2-1
clone_size: NA
cdr3_length: 14
v_call: TRBV5-6
cdr3_aa: CASSLAEAINEQFF
cdr3_nt: TGTGCCAGCAGCTTGGCCGAGGCAATTAATGAGCAGTTCTTC

d_call: NA
j_call: TRBJ1-1
clone_size: few
cdr3_length: 14
v_call: TRBV14
cdr3_aa: CASSPRLQNTEAFF
cdr3_nt: TGTGCCAGCAGCCCGAGGTTGCAGAACACTGAAGCTTTCTTT

d_call: NA
j_call: TRBJ2-1
clone_size: NA
cdr3_length: 12
v_call: TRBV20-1
cdr3_aa: CSASVGNNEQFF
cdr3_nt: TGCAGTGCTAGTGTCGGCAACAATGAGCAGTTCTTC

d_call: NA
j_call: TRBJ1-3
clone_size: few
cdr3_length: 14
v_call: TRBV15
cdr3_aa: CATSRDRVWNTIYF
cdr3_nt: TGTGCCACCAGCAGAGACAGGGTTTGGAACACCATATATTTT

d_call: NA
j_call: TRBJ1-2
clone_size: NA
cdr3_length: 11
v_call: TRBV29-1
cdr3_aa: CSVSKREGYTF
cdr3_nt: TGCAGCGTTTCAAAGAGGGAAGGCTACACCTTC

d_call: NA
j_call: TRBJ2-7
clone_size: NA
cdr3_length: 13
v_call: TRBV3-1
cdr3_aa: CASSRDFRREQYF
cdr3_nt: TGTGCCAGCAGCCGGGACTTTCGCCGGGAGCAGTACTTC

d_call: NA
j_call: TRBJ2-1
clone_size: NA
cdr3_length: 14
v_call: TRBV24-1
cdr3_aa: CATSDTGPSREQFF
cdr3_nt: TGTGCCACCAGTGATACCGGTCCTAGCAGGGAGCAGTTCTTC

d_call: TRBD1
j_call: TRBJ2-7
clone_size: NA
cdr3_length: 13
v_call: TRBV2
cdr3_aa: CASRPTGAYEQYF
cdr3_nt: TGTGCCAGCAGACCCACAGGGGCCTACGAGCAGTACTTC

d_call: NA
j_call: TRBJ2-1
clone_size: NA
cdr3_length: 17
v_call: TRBV18
cdr3_aa: CASSPPKGTPINNEQFF
cdr3_nt: TGTGCCAGCTCCCCACCCAAAGGGACCCCGATAAACAATGAGCAGTTCTTC

d_call: NA
j_call: TRBJ2-3
clone_size: few
cdr3_length: 14
v_call: TRBV15
cdr3_aa: CATSRDPGTDTQYF
cdr3_nt: TGTGCCACCAGCAGAGATCCAGGCACAGATACGCAGTATTTT

d_call: TRBD1
j_call: TRBJ2-1
clone_size: NA
cdr3_length: 15
v_call: TRBV11-3
cdr3_aa: CASSLTGTAYNEQFF
cdr3_nt: TGTGCCAGCAGCTTGACGGGGACAGCCTACAATGAGCAGTTCTTC

d_call: TRBD1
j_call: TRBJ1-4
clone_size: few
cdr3_length: 15
v_call: TRBV28
cdr3_aa: CASNGQGLDNEKLFF
cdr3_nt: TGTGCCAGCAACGGACAGGGACTGGACAACGAAAAACTGTTTTTT

d_call: NA
j_call: TRBJ1-2
clone_size: few
cdr3_length: 13
v_call: TRBV2
cdr3_aa: CASSRLDGNGYTF
cdr3_nt: TGTGCCAGCAGCAGACTGGACGGGAACGGCTACACCTTC

d_call: NA
j_call: TRBJ2-1
clone_size: NA
cdr3_length: 13
v_call: TRBV12-3/TRBV12-4
cdr3_aa: CASVRGEYNEQFF
cdr3_nt: TGTGCCAGCGTCCGGGGCGAATACAATGAGCAGTTCTTC

d_call: NA
j_call: TRBJ2-7
clone_size: NA
cdr3_length: 15
v_call: TRBV7-2
cdr3_aa: CASSLVLSSSYEQYF
cdr3_nt: TGTGCCAGCAGCTTAGTGTTGTCAAGCTCCTACGAGCAGTACTTC

d_call: NA
j_call: TRBJ2-3
clone_size: NA
cdr3_length: 15
v_call: TRBV12-3/TRBV12-4
cdr3_aa: CASSYVPGGTDTQYF
cdr3_nt: TGTGCCAGCAGTTATGTCCCCGGTGGCACAGATACGCAGTATTTT

d_call: TRBD1
j_call: TRBJ2-3
clone_size: NA
cdr3_length: 16
v_call: TRBV5-6
cdr3_aa: CASSFPGQGSFDTQYF
cdr3_nt: TGTGCCAGCAGCTTCCCGGGACAGGGATCTTTTGATACGCAGTATTTT

d_call: NA
j_call: TRBJ2-3
clone_size: NA
cdr3_length: 16
v_call: TRBV23-1
cdr3_aa: CASSQSWLLDSDTQYF
cdr3_nt: TGCGCCAGCAGTCAATCCTGGCTGCTGGATTCAGATACGCAATATTTT

d_call: NA
j_call: TRBJ1-2
clone_size: NA
cdr3_length: 15
v_call: TRBV11-2
cdr3_aa: CASSILPRAGEGYTF
cdr3_nt: TGTGCCAGCAGCATACTACCCCGGGCAGGGGAAGGCTACACCTTC

d_call: NA
j_call: TRBJ2-2
clone_size: NA
cdr3_length: 13
v_call: TRBV18
cdr3_aa: CASSPMSTGELFF
cdr3_nt: TGTGCCAGCTCACCAATGAGCACCGGGGAGCTGTTTTTT

d_call: NA
j_call: TRBJ2-7
clone_size: NA
cdr3_length: 16
v_call: TRBV20-1
cdr3_aa: CSARDLNRAMSYEQYF
cdr3_nt: TGCAGTGCTAGAGATTTGAACAGGGCAATGTCCTACGAGCAGTACTTC

d_call: TRBD1
j_call: TRBJ2-5
clone_size: NA
cdr3_length: 13
v_call: TRBV10-3
cdr3_aa: CAISDRGVETQYF
cdr3_nt: TGTGCCATCAGCGACAGGGGAGTAGAGACCCAGTACTTC

d_call: TRBD2
j_call: TRBJ2-7
clone_size: NA
cdr3_length: 17
v_call: TRBV7-6
cdr3_aa: CASSLDPGTSGAYEQYF
cdr3_nt: TGTGCCAGCAGCTTGGACCCCGGGACTAGCGGCGCCTACGAGCAGTACTTC

d_call: NA
j_call: TRBJ2-5
clone_size: NA
cdr3_length: 16
v_call: TRBV5-1
cdr3_aa: CASSPGLGLVQETQYF
cdr3_nt: TGCGCCAGCAGCCCAGGTTTGGGGTTGGTCCAAGAGACCCAGTACTTC

d_call: TRBD2
j_call: TRBJ2-2
clone_size: NA
cdr3_length: 16
v_call: TRBV6-5
cdr3_aa: CASSYSFTSGDRELFF
cdr3_nt: TGTGCCAGCAGTTACTCGTTCACTAGCGGGGATCGGGAGCTGTTTTTT

d_call: TRBD2
j_call: TRBJ2-2
clone_size: NA
cdr3_length: 16
v_call: TRBV2
cdr3_aa: CASSELSGGNTGELFF
cdr3_nt: TGTGCCAGCAGTGAACTTAGCGGGGGGAACACCGGGGAGCTGTTTTTT

d_call: NA
j_call: TRBJ2-3
clone_size: NA
cdr3_length: 15
v_call: TRBV4-2
cdr3_aa: CASSHDSLSTDTQYF
cdr3_nt: TGTGCCAGCAGTCACGACTCCCTCTCCACAGATACGCAGTATTTT

d_call: TRBD1
j_call: TRBJ2-2
clone_size: NA
cdr3_length: 15
v_call: TRBV29-1
cdr3_aa: CSVTQGAWETGELFF
cdr3_nt: TGCAGCGTGACCCAGGGGGCATGGGAAACCGGGGAGCTGTTTTTT

d_call: TRBD1
j_call: TRBJ1-1
clone_size: NA
cdr3_length: 12
v_call: TRBV20-1
cdr3_aa: CSAVQGVTEAFF
cdr3_nt: TGCAGTGCGGTACAGGGGGTCACTGAAGCTTTCTTT

d_call: NA
j_call: TRBJ2-3
clone_size: NA
cdr3_length: 15
v_call: TRBV15
cdr3_aa: CATSREGKPTDTQYF
cdr3_nt: TGTGCCACCAGCAGAGAGGGTAAACCCACAGATACGCAGTATTTT

d_call: TRBD2
j_call: TRBJ2-1
clone_size: few
cdr3_length: 11
v_call: TRBV29-1
cdr3_aa: CSAALANEQFF
cdr3_nt: TGCAGCGCCGCACTAGCGAATGAGCAGTTCTTC

d_call: TRBD1
j_call: TRBJ2-1
clone_size: once
cdr3_length: 13
v_call: TRBV5-4
cdr3_aa: CASSFQGAGEQFF
cdr3_nt: TGTGCCAGCAGCTTTCAGGGGGCCGGGGAGCAGTTCTTC

d_call: NA
j_call: TRBJ1-3
clone_size: once
cdr3_length: 17
v_call: TRBV4-1
cdr3_aa: CASSQLGTRVSGNTIYF
cdr3_nt: TGCGCCAGCAGCCAACTTGGGACCAGGGTATCTGGAAACACCATATATTTT

d_call: NA
j_call: TRBJ1-4
clone_size: NA
cdr3_length: 14
v_call: TRBV3-1
cdr3_aa: CASSPTQRGEKLFF
cdr3_nt: TGTGCCAGCAGCCCGACCCAACGAGGTGAAAAACTGTTTTTT

d_call: NA
j_call: TRBJ2-3
clone_size: NA
cdr3_length: 14
v_call: TRBV7-2
cdr3_aa: CASSLADFTDTQYF
cdr3_nt: TGTGCCAGCAGCTTAGCTGACTTCACAGATACGCAGTATTTT

d_call: NA
j_call: TRBJ2-3
clone_size: once
cdr3_length: 12
v_call: TRBV18
cdr3_aa: CASSPPTDTQYF
cdr3_nt: TGTGCCAGCTCACCACCAACAGATACGCAGTATTTT

d_call: NA
j_call: TRBJ2-7
clone_size: NA
cdr3_length: 13
v_call: TRBV18
cdr3_aa: CASSPYSDYEQYF
cdr3_nt: TGTGCCAGCTCACCGTATTCCGATTACGAGCAGTACTTC

d_call: NA
j_call: TRBJ2-3
clone_size: NA
cdr3_length: 12
v_call: TRBV7-6
cdr3_aa: CASSRSTDTQYF
cdr3_nt: TGTGCCAGCAGCCGTAGCACAGATACGCAGTATTTT

d_call: NA
j_call: TRBJ2-2
clone_size: once
cdr3_length: 13
v_call: TRBV24-1
cdr3_aa: CATSDYGTGELFF
cdr3_nt: TGTGCCACCAGTGATTATGGAACCGGGGAGCTGTTTTTT